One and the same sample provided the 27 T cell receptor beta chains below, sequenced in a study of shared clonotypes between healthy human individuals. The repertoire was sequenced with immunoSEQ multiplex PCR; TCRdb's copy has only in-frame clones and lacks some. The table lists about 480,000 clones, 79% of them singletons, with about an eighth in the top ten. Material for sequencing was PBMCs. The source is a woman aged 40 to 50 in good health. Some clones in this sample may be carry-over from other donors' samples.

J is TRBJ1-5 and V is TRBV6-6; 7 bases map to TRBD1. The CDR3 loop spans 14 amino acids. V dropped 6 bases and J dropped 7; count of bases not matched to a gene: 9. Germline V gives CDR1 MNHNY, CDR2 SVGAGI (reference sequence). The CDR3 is CASRSGGLRQPQHF. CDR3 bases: TGTGCCAGCAGATCAGGGGGATTGCGGCAGCCCCAGCATTTT.

Here the CDR3 reads CASRGVQATNYGYTF. As DNA, the CDR3 is TGTGCCAGCAGGGGTGTCCAGGCCACTAACTATGGCTACACCTTC. The J gene is TRBJ1-2, the V gene TRBV6-5; D gene unclear. V shed 6 bases and J shed 0 bases, with 14 bases lying between them. Germline V gives CDR1 MNHEY, CDR2 SVGAGI. The CDR3 extends over 15 amino acids.

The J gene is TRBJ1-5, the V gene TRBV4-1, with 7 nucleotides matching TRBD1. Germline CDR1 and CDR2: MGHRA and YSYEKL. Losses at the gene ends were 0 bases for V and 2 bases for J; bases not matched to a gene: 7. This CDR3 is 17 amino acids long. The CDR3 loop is CASSQEGGRGGNQPQHF. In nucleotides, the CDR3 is TGCGCCAGCAGCCAAGAAGGAGGCAGGGGGGGCAATCAGCCCCAGCATTTT.

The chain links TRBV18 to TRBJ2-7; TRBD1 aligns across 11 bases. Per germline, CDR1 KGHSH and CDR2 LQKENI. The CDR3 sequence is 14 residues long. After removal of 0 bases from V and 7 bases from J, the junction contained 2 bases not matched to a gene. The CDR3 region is CASSPPGTGGEQYF. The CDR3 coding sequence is TGTGCCAGCTCACCACCTGGGACAGGGGGTGAGCAGTACTTC.

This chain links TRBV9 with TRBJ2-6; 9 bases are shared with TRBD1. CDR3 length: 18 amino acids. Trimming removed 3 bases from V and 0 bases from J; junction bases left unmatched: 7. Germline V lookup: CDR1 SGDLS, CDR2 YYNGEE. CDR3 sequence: CASSDGQGSSSGANVLTF. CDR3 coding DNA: TGTGCCAGCAGCGATGGACAGGGGTCCAGCTCTGGGGCCAACGTCCTGACTTTC. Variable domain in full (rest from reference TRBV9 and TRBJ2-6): DSGVTQTPKHLITATGQRVTLRCSPRSGDLSVYWYQQSLDQGLQFLIQYYNGEERAKGNILERFSAQQFPDLHSELNLSSLELGDSALYFCASSDGQGSSSGANVLTFGAGSRLTVL.

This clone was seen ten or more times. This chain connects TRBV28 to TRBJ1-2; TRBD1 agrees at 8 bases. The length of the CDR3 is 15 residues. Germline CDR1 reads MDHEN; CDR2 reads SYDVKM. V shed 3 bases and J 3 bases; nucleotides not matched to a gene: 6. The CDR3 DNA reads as TGTGCCAGCAGTTTTCAGGGGGCCAATTACTATGGCTACACCTTC. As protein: CASSFQGANYYGYTF.

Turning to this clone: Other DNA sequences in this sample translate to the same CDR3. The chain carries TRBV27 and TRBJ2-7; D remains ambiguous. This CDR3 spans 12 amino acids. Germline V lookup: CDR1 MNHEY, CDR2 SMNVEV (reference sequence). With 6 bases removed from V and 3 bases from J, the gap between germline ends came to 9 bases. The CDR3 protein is CASSPGLYEQYF. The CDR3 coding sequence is TGTGCCAGCAGCCCCGGGCTCTACGAGCAGTACTTC.

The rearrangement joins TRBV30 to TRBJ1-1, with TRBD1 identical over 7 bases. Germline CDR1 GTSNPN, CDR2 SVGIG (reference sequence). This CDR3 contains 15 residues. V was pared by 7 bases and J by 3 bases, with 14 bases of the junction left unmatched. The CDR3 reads CAYSQGVLVYTEAFF. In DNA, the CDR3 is TGTGCCTACTCCCAGGGGGTTCTCGTATACACTGAAGCTTTCTTT.

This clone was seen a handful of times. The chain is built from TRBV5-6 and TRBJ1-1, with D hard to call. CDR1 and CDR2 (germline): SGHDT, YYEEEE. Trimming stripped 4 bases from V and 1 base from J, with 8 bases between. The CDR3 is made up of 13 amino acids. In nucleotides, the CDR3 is TGTGCCAGCAGCCCTCGAGGGAACACTGAAGCTTTCTTT. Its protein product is CASSPRGNTEAFF.

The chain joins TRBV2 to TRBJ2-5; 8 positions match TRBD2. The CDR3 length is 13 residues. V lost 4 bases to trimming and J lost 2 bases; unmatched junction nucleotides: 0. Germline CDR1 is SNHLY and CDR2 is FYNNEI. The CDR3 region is CASSAGGQETQYF. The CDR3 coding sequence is TGTGCCAGCAGTGCGGGGGGGCAAGAGACCCAGTACTTC.

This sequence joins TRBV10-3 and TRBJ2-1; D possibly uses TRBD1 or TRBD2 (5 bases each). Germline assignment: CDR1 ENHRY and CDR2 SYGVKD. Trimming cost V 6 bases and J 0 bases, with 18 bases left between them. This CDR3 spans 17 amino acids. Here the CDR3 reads CAIRDAGTESSYNEQFF. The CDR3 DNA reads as TGTGCCATCAGAGACGCCGGGACCGAAAGCTCCTACAATGAGCAGTTCTTC.

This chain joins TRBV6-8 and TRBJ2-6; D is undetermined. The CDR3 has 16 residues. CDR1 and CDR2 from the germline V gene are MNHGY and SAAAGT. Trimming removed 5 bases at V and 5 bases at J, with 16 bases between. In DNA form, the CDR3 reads TGTGCCAGCAGTACGTTCCAACAAAGTCGGGCCAACGTCCTGACTTTC. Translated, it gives CASSTFQQSRANVLTF.

CDR3 amino acids: CASSLEGRPIETQYF. The DNA of the CDR3 is TGCGCCAGCAGCTTGGAAGGCAGACCTATAGAGACCCAGTACTTC. The chain recombines TRBV5-1 with TRBJ2-5, with D hard to call. V was pared by 0 bases and J by 4 bases, with 13 bases between. Germline V gene lookup returns CDR1 SGHRS and CDR2 YFSETQ. The length of the CDR3 is 15 residues.

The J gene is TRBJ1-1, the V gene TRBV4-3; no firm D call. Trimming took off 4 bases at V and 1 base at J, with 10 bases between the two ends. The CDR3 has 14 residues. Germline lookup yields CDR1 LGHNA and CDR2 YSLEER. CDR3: CASSPLLRNTEAFF. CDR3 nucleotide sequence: TGCGCCAGCAGCCCCCTACTTCGGAACACTGAAGCTTTCTTT.

CDR3 protein: CASRSTYEQYF. The CDR3 DNA follows: TGTGCCAGCAGGTCCACCTACGAGCAGTACTTC. The chain recombines TRBV6-1 with TRBJ2-7; unclear D gene. The germline V and J ends were trimmed by 6 bases and 2 bases, with 5 bases remaining between them. Germline V gene data show CDR1 as MNHNS and CDR2 as SASEGT. The CDR3 totals 11 residues.

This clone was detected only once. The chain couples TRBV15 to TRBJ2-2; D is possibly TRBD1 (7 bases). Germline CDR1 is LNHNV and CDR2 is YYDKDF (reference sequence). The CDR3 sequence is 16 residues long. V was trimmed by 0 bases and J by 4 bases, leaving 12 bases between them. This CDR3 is CATSRDPQGGTGELFF. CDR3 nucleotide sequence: TGTGCCACCAGCAGAGATCCCCAGGGGGGCACCGGGGAGCTGTTTTTT.

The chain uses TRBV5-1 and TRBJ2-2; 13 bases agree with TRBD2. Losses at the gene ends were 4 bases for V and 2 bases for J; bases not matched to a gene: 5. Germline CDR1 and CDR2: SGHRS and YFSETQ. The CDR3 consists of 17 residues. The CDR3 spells CASSLLGLAGNTGELFF. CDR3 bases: TGCGCCAGCAGCCTCCTGGGACTAGCGGGAAACACCGGGGAGCTGTTTTTT.

CDR3 coding DNA: TGTGCCAGCAGCCGCCGGGGAATAATTAATGAAAAACTGTTTTTT. This gives the protein CASSRRGIINEKLFF. V usage is TRBV5-6 and J usage is TRBJ1-4; D is unresolved. CDR1 SGHDT and CDR2 YYEEEE come from the germline V gene. Trimming shortened V by 4 bases and J by 4 bases, and 14 bases separated the two germline ends. This CDR3 comprises 15 residues.

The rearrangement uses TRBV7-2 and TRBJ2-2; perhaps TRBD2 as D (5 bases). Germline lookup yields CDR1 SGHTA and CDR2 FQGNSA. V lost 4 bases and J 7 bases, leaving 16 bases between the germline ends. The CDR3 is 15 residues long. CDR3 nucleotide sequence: TGTGCCAGCAGCTCGTGGCCTAGCAAAGTCGGGGAGCTGTTTTTT. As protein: CASSSWPSKVGELFF. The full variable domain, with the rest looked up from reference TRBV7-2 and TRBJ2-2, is GAGVSQSPSNKVTEKGKDVELRCDPISGHTALYWYRQSLGQGLEFLIYFQGNSAPDKSGLPSDRFSAERTGGSVSTLTIQRTQQEDSAVYLCASSSWPSKVGELFFGEGSRLTVL.

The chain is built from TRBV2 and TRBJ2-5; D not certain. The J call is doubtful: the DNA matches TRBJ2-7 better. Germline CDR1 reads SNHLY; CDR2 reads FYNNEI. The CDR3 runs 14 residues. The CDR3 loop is CASSEAGYSYEQYF. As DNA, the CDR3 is TGTGCCAGCAGTGAGGCAGGTTATTCCTACGAGCAGTACTTC.

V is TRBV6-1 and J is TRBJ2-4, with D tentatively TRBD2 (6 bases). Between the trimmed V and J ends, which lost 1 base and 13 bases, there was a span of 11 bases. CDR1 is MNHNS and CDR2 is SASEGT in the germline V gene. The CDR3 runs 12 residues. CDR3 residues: CASSEERVRQYF. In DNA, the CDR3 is TGTGCCAGCAGTGAAGAGCGGGTACGGCAGTACTTC.

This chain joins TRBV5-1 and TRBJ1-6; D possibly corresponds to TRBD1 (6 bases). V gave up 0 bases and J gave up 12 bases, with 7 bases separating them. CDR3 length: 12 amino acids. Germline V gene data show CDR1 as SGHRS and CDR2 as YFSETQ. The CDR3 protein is CASSLEGGPLHF. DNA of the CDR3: TGCGCCAGCAGCTTGGAAGGGGGACCCCTCCACTTT.

CDR3 loop: CASSLAASGIVQYF. The CDR3 region has the DNA TGTGCCAGCAGCTTGGCCGCTAGCGGGATCGTTCAGTACTTC. The rearrangement links TRBV5-5 to TRBJ2-7; TRBD2 matches 9 bases. From germline, CDR1 is SGHKS and CDR2 YYEKEE (reference sequence). Trimming took 0 bases from V and 10 from J; bases not matched to a gene: 8. CDR3 length: 14 residues.

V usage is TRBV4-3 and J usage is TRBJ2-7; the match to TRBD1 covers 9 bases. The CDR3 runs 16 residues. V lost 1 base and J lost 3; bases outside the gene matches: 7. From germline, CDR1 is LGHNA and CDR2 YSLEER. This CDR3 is CASSQVWGQGNYEQYF. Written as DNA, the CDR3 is TGCGCCAGCAGCCAAGTATGGGGACAGGGAAACTACGAGCAGTACTTC.

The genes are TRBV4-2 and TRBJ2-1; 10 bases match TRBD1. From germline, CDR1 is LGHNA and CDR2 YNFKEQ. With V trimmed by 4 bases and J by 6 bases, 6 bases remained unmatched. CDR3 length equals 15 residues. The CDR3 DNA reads TGTGCCAGCAGCCGCGACAGGGGGCAGTTCAATGAGCAGTTCTTC. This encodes CASSRDRGQFNEQFF.

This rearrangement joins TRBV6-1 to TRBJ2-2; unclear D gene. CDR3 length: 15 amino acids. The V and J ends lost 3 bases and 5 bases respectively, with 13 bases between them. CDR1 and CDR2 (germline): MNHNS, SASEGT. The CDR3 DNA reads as TGTGCCAGCAGTGATCAGGCGGCTCGGACCGGGGAGCTGTTTTTT. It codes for CASSDQAARTGELFF.

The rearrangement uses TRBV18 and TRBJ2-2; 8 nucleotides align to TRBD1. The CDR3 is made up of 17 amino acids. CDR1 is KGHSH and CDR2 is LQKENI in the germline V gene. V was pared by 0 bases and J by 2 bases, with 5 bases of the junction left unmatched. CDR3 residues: CASSPPTGATNTGELFF. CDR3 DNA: TGTGCCAGCTCACCACCGACAGGGGCCACAAACACCGGGGAGCTGTTTTTT.